The rows below give T cell receptor beta chains drawn from one sample of a study of T cell changes during pregnancy in multiple sclerosis. Clones were sequenced by immunoSEQ multiplex PCR, and TCRdb holds only the in-frame ones, with some missing. The table lists under 45,000 clones, around nine tenths of them singletons. The source was CD8+ T cells from peripheral blood mononuclear cells, collected in the third trimester of pregnancy. These receptors all stem from a female donor with multiple sclerosis, enrolled in a pregnancy study. Each CDR3 is given with its conserved first and last residue.

v_call	j_call	cdr3_aa
TRBV30	TRBJ2-1	CAWSGSNTPVVEQFF
TRBV7-3	TRBJ2-1	CASSRASGRSVNEQFF
TRBV2	TRBJ2-2	CASITQLGQKNTGELFF
TRBV5-4	TRBJ2-1	CASRGTRGINEQFF
TRBV2	TRBJ2-5	CASRGREETQYF
TRBV27	TRBJ2-3	CASSRGTDTQYF
TRBV7-6	TRBJ2-1	CASSLPGGRIDEQFF
TRBV7-3	TRBJ2-3	CASGRGADTQYF
TRBV9	TRBJ2-7	CASSVGGGDEQYF
TRBV4-3	TRBJ1-1	CASSQAAGGIVNTEAFF
TRBV28	TRBJ2-5	CASSLPRPTAGAPERQETQYF
TRBV30	TRBJ1-6	CAWSNVGDSPLHF
TRBV6-6	TRBJ1-4	CASGNQGGIEKLFF
TRBV6-4	TRBJ2-3	CASSDSGGATDTQYF
TRBV27	TRBJ2-7	CASSFLTGTGVAYEQYF
TRBV11-2	TRBJ2-7	CASSFAGGFRYEQYF
TRBV6-1	TRBJ2-7	CASSVGVQLDKQYF
TRBV7-9	TRBJ2-3	CASSLLETLTDTQYF
TRBV18	TRBJ1-1	CASSPGSAEAFF
TRBV5-4	TRBJ2-1	CASSFPPTLAGDLNEQFF
TRBV15	TRBJ1-2	CATSSRTGPHYGYTF
TRBV9	TRBJ2-3	CASSVGGTEGDTQYF
TRBV10-2	TRBJ1-1	CASTGLNTEAFF
TRBV7-6	TRBJ1-1	CASRPPLSNTEAFF
TRBV10-3	TRBJ2-2	CAIMSVNTGELFF
TRBV30	TRBJ2-1	CAWSVTSGFPNEQFF
TRBV7-9	TRBJ2-5	CASSPLPDNVETQYF
TRBV2	TRBJ1-4	CASSDTGVHEKLFF
TRBV6-1	TRBJ2-3	CASSEWAGASTDTQYF
TRBV4-3	TRBJ1-6	CASSRDRGNSPLHF
TRBV7-2	TRBJ1-5	CASSLGGQGLQPQHF
TRBV30	TRBJ1-1	CAWSRGTEAFF
TRBV6-1	TRBJ2-7	CASSEIAESSYEQYF
TRBV10-3	TRBJ2-4	CAISGSRDLNIQYF
TRBV28	TRBJ1-1	CASSLFGQDTEAFF
TRBV27	TRBJ2-3	CASSFMGQGRSGRATDTQYF
TRBV29-1	TRBJ2-7	CSVSSSGLYEQYF
TRBV6-4	TRBJ2-5	CASSRTSGEGETQYF
TRBV27	TRBJ2-3	CASSLLAGSTDTQYF
TRBV9	TRBJ1-1	CASSDGTGGTEAFF
TRBV7-9	TRBJ1-4	CASSAEDRDINEKLFF
TRBV6-5	TRBJ1-1	CASSLQGHSNTEAFF
TRBV6-1	TRBJ1-5	CASTGAVNQPQHF
TRBV7-3	TRBJ2-1	CASRDGGSNEQFF
TRBV5-1	TRBJ2-7	CASSMGQVYEQYF
TRBV5-6	TRBJ2-3	CASSTGEYGTDTQYF
TRBV7-9	TRBJ2-7	CAHDDEAGGEQYF
TRBV6-5	TRBJ1-4	CASSYGTGTENEKLFF
TRBV28	TRBJ2-7	CASSPPGGEQYF
TRBV19	TRBJ2-1	CASSPPGVSGDYNEQFF
TRBV27	TRBJ2-7	CASSFTGYEQYF
TRBV7-2	TRBJ2-3	CASRPRAALADTQYF
TRBV6-4	TRBJ1-2	CASSPNPPDRGSYGYTF
TRBV5-4	TRBJ1-3	CASSLGQAGNTIYF
TRBV30	TRBJ2-5	CAWSGLSGETQYF
TRBV4-3	TRBJ2-2	CASSQVRTGSVGELFF
TRBV11-2	TRBJ1-1	CASSLAWNTEAFF